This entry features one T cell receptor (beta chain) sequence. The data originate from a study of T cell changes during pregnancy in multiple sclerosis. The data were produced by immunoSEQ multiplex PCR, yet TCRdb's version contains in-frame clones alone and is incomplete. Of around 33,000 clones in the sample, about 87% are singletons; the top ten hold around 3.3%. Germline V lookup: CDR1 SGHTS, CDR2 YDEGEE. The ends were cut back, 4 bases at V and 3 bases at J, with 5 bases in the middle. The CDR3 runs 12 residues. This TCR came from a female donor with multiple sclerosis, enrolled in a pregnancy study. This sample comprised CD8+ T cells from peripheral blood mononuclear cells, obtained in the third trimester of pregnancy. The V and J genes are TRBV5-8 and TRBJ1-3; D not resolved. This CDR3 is CASSPYGNTIYF. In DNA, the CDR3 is TGTGCCAGCAGCCCCTATGGAAACACCATATATTTT.